Below are 20 T cell receptor beta chains sequenced from a single sample in a study of blood T cell repertoires in COVID-19. Measured with immunoSEQ multiplex PCR; TCRdb has only the in-frame clones, and not every one. The sample lists about 29,000 clones; around 74% were seen once. The sample consisted of peripheral blood. Source of these receptors: a woman between 70 and 85 years old with active or convalescent COVID-19.

The chain employs TRBV18 and TRBJ1-5; no firm D call. CDR1 and CDR2 (germline): KGHSH, LQKENI. This CDR3 spans 13 amino acids. V lost 2 bases, J lost 3 bases, and 5 bases lay in between. CDR3 DNA sequence: TGTGCCAGCTCACCAGGACTCAATCAGCCCCAGCATTTT. Residues: CASSPGLNQPQHF.

The CDR3 loop is CASSGDSANYGYTF. In nucleotides, the CDR3 is TGTGCCAGCAGCGGGGACAGCGCAAACTATGGCTACACCTTC. The V call is TRBV7-2, the J call TRBJ1-2; 7 nucleotides align to TRBD1. The J segment lost 2 bases and the V segment lost 5 bases, leaving 5 bases of the junction unmatched. The CDR3 extends over 14 amino acids. Per germline, CDR1 SGHTA and CDR2 FQGNSA. The complete variable domain, with remaining parts taken from reference TRBV7-2 and TRBJ1-2, reads GAGVSQSPSNKVTEKGKDVELRCDPISGHTALYWYRQSLGQGLEFLIYFQGNSAPDKSGLPSDRFSAERTGGSVSTLTIQRTQQEDSAVYLCASSGDSANYGYTFGSGTRLTVV.

This sequence joins TRBV7-2 and TRBJ2-2, with D uncertain. Trimming took off 5 bases at V and 4 bases at J, with 8 bases between the two ends. The length of the CDR3 is 13 residues. Per germline, CDR1 SGHTA and CDR2 FQGNSA. CDR3 sequence reads: CASSPQRTGELFF. DNA of the CDR3: TGTGCCAGCAGCCCTCAGCGCACCGGGGAGCTGTTTTTT.

The chain joins TRBV23-1 to TRBJ2-7; no firm D call. TRBV23-1 is identified as an open reading frame with a role that is uncertain. The CDR3 loop spans 15 amino acids. The ends were cut back, 2 bases at V and 6 bases at J, with 17 bases in the middle. The CDR3 DNA reads TGCGCCAGCAGTCAAGAGTCCCCAGGCGAAACCGAGCAGTACTTC. This codes for CASSQESPGETEQYF.

The chain links TRBV5-1 to TRBJ2-5; 11 bases align to TRBD2. The CDR3 consists of 15 residues. Germline V gives CDR1 SGHRS, CDR2 YFSETQ. J was trimmed by 2 bases and V by 4 bases; bases with no gene match: 4. CDR3 protein: CASSRGTSGQETQYF. The CDR3 DNA reads as TGCGCCAGCAGCAGAGGGACTAGCGGTCAAGAGACCCAGTACTTC.

This chain uses TRBV9 with TRBJ2-1, with D tentatively TRBD2 (6 bases). Germline assignment: CDR1 SGDLS and CDR2 YYNGEE. The V and J ends lost 0 bases and 0 bases respectively, with 10 bases between them. There are 16 residues in the CDR3. The CDR3 protein is CASSVGPGSSYNEQFF. Here the CDR3 DNA reads TGTGCCAGCAGCGTAGGCCCCGGGAGCTCCTACAATGAGCAGTTCTTC. Combining the CDR3 with reference TRBV9 and TRBJ2-1 gives the whole variable domain DSGVTQTPKHLITATGQRVTLRCSPRSGDLSVYWYQQSLDQGLQFLIQYYNGEERAKGNILERFSAQQFPDLHSELNLSSLELGDSALYFCASSVGPGSSYNEQFFGPGTRLTVL.

This chain joins TRBV5-5 and TRBJ2-1, with a possible D match to TRBD1 (5 bases). CDR1 and CDR2 (germline): SGHKS, YYEKEE (reference sequence). The CDR3 sequence is 15 residues long. Trimming cost V 4 bases and J 1 base, with 12 bases left between them. The CDR3, as DNA: TGTGCCAGCAGCGACGGACACCGTTCCTACAATGAGCAGTTCTTC. It is translated as CASSDGHRSYNEQFF.

The sample holds one count of this clone. The chain couples TRBV6-5 to TRBJ1-1; unclear D gene. CDR1 and CDR2 (germline): MNHEY, SVGAGI. The CDR3 runs 13 residues. Trimming stripped 6 bases from V and 0 bases from J, with 8 bases between. For the CDR3, the DNA is TGTGCCAGCAGCGGTAATCTGAACACTGAAGCTTTCTTT. This gives the protein CASSGNLNTEAFF.

The chain combines TRBV28 with TRBJ2-3; the match to TRBD1 covers 7 bases. This CDR3 is 15 amino acids long. Trimming cost V 6 bases and J 0 bases; bases outside gene matches: 6. The germline V gene has CDR1 MDHEN and CDR2 SYDVKM. DNA of the CDR3: TGTGCCAGCAGCTCCTCGGGACAGAGCACAGATACGCAGTATTTT. Its protein product is CASSSSGQSTDTQYF.

This clone turned up a few times. This chain joins TRBV28 and TRBJ1-4, with D hard to call. Germline V gene data show CDR1 as MDHEN and CDR2 as SYDVKM. Deletions cut 6 bases from V and 10 bases from J, with 12 bases between. This CDR3 is 12 amino acids long. The CDR3 loop is CASSSPAGKLFF. CDR3 DNA sequence: TGTGCCAGCAGCTCCCCAGCGGGAAAACTGTTTTTT.

The chain uses TRBV30 and TRBJ1-6, with D possibly being TRBD1 (6 bases). The CDR3 loop spans 14 amino acids. From germline, CDR1 is GTSNPN and CDR2 SVGIG (reference sequence). V was clipped by 2 bases and J by 5 bases, with 10 bases between them. The CDR3 reads CAWSRGGDNSPLHF. The CDR3 coding sequence is TGTGCCTGGAGTCGGGGGGGCGATAATTCACCCCTCCACTTT.

J is TRBJ2-5 and V is TRBV27; the match to TRBD2 covers 13 bases. Trimming at V came to 4 bases and at J to 2 bases, leaving 1 base not matched to a gene. CDR1 is MNHEY, CDR2 SMNVEV, per germline (reference sequence). This CDR3 is built from 15 residues. The CDR3 DNA reads TGTGCCAGCAGTTCACTAGCGGGGGGGCAAGAGACCCAGTACTTC. This encodes CASSSLAGGQETQYF.

This chain links TRBV6-2 or TRBV6-3 with TRBJ2-3; maybe TRBD2 (7 bases). Germline V lookup: CDR1 MNHEY, CDR2 SVGEGT. Trimming removed 5 bases at V and 2 bases at J, with 23 bases between. This CDR3 spans 18 amino acids. The CDR3: CASSHRERGARDTDTQYF. CDR3 sequence (DNA): TGTGCCAGCAGTCACAGGGAACGGGGGGCCAGGGACACAGATACGCAGTATTTT.

The chain carries TRBV7-8 and TRBJ2-3; TRBD1 is a possible D gene (7 bases). V lost 3 bases, J lost 2 bases, and 15 bases lay in between. There are 16 residues in the CDR3. The germline V gene has CDR1 SGHVS and CDR2 FQNEAQ. DNA of the CDR3: TGTGCCAGCAGCTTGCGGAGGGGGCCATTCACAGATACGCAGTATTTT. Protein product: CASSLRRGPFTDTQYF.

This chain uses TRBV4-1 with TRBJ2-1; D may be TRBD1 (6 bases). This CDR3 is 13 amino acids long. In germline, CDR1 is MGHRA, CDR2 YSYEKL. V dropped 0 bases and J dropped 12 bases, with 12 bases sitting between them. The CDR3 region has the DNA TGCGCCAGCAGCCAAGATCAAGGGGGAAGGCAGTTCTTC. This sequence encodes CASSQDQGGRQFF.

V usage is TRBV4-3 and J usage is TRBJ1-6, with TRBD1 identical over 7 bases. This CDR3 is 16 amino acids long. With 0 bases clipped from V and 4 bases from J, the junction kept 3 bases outside the gene matches. CDR1 is LGHNA and CDR2 is YSLEER in the germline V gene. The CDR3 DNA follows: TGCGCCAGCAGCCAAGACGGGACAGCGTATAATTCACCCCTCCACTTT. Its protein is CASSQDGTAYNSPLHF.

This CDR3 reads CASSSRQAFTYEQYF. DNA of the CDR3: TGTGCCAGCAGTTCCCGACAGGCGTTTACCTACGAGCAGTACTTC. The V call is TRBV28, the J call TRBJ2-7; D may be TRBD1 (6 bases). The V end lost 4 bases, the J end lost 2 bases, and 15 bases lay between the germline ends. The CDR3 length is 15 residues. The germline V gene encodes CDR1 MDHEN and CDR2 SYDVKM. The full variable domain, completed using reference TRBV28 and TRBJ2-7, is DVKVTQSSRYLVKRTGEKVFLECVQDMDHENMFWYRQDPGLGLRLIYFSYDVKMKEKGDIPEGYSVSREKKERFSLILESASTNQTSMYLCASSSRQAFTYEQYFGPGTRLTVT.

The chain employs TRBV29-1 and TRBJ2-3, with TRBD1 identical over 8 bases. CDR1 is SQVTM and CDR2 is ANQGSEA in the germline V gene. The junction had 6 bases not matched to a gene; V was cut back by 1 base and J by 3 bases. The CDR3 is made up of 15 amino acids. CDR3 amino acids: CSVEGQGARTDTQYF. CDR3 DNA sequence: TGCAGCGTTGAAGGCCAGGGGGCGAGGACAGATACGCAGTATTTT.

This clone is judged medium-sized. The chain recombines TRBV5-4 with TRBJ1-2; D unresolved. With 4 bases removed from V and 3 bases from J, the gap between germline ends came to 10 bases. Germline loops: CDR1 SGHNT, CDR2 YYREEE (reference sequence). CDR3 size: 13 residues. In DNA form, the CDR3 reads TGTGCCAGCAGCGCGGCCGGGGACTATGGCTACACCTTC. The encoded protein is CASSAAGDYGYTF.

The chain uses TRBV5-5 and TRBJ2-7; maybe TRBD1 (6 bases). Trimming stripped 3 bases from V and 5 bases from J, with 24 bases between. The CDR3 runs 17 residues. Germline CDR1 and CDR2: SGHKS and YYEKEE (reference sequence). The DNA for the CDR3 is TGTGCCAGCAGCTCCACCTTCCGAAATACAGGGTTCCACGAGCAGTACTTC. Encoded protein: CASSSTFRNTGFHEQYF.